These T cell receptor beta chains were read from a single sample in a study of blood T cells in healthy people across ages. Via MiXCR, TCRdb re-called the 5' RACE reads, giving one row per CDR3 protein. The profile shows roughly 900,000 distinct CDR3 sequences, 25% to 35% of them singletons. The sequenced sample consisted of blood. The receptors shown here come from a woman aged 80 or older in good health. Both conserved end residues are part of each CDR3.

V gene: TRBV7-9; J gene: TRBJ1-6; CDR3 protein: CASSLPGGALSPLHF
V gene: TRBV6-1; J gene: TRBJ2-3; CDR3 protein: CAGRGRESTDTQYF
V gene: TRBV7-9; J gene: TRBJ1-2; CDR3 protein: CASSLGGAANYGYTF
V gene: TRBV5-5; J gene: TRBJ1-2; CDR3 protein: CASSRGPLQEMMGGYTF
V gene: TRBV9; J gene: TRBJ1-6; CDR3 protein: CASSVGGVESPLHF
V gene: TRBV20-1; J gene: TRBJ2-7; CDR3 protein: CSGVVSYEQYF
V gene: TRBV11-3; J gene: TRBJ1-2; CDR3 protein: CASSLETAVPYGYTF
V gene: TRBV5-4; J gene: TRBJ2-5; CDR3 protein: CASSSMVKGGETQYF
V gene: TRBV5-8; J gene: TRBJ1-5; CDR3 protein: CASGLGQGRSNQPQHF
V gene: TRBV14; J gene: TRBJ2-3; CDR3 protein: CASSQVGVGDTQYF
V gene: TRBV29-1; J gene: TRBJ2-5; CDR3 protein: CSVGQGRYQYF
V gene: TRBV5-6; J gene: .; CDR3 protein: CASSLGIEQDEQYF
V gene: TRBV20-1; J gene: TRBJ1-2; CDR3 protein: CSARLDPGQGKSYGYTF
V gene: TRBV6-2/TRBV6-3; J gene: TRBJ2-5; CDR3 protein: CASSSGGDRGKTQYF
V gene: TRBV9; J gene: TRBJ2-5; CDR3 protein: CASSVGGGGAGETQYF
V gene: TRBV6-2/TRBV6-3; J gene: TRBJ2-1; CDR3 protein: CASSYSGRPTHNEQFF
V gene: TRBV18; J gene: TRBJ2-7; CDR3 protein: CASSPPNRLRSYEQYF
V gene: TRBV29-1; J gene: TRBJ1-2; CDR3 protein: CSVPRGSYGYTF
V gene: TRBV7-2; J gene: TRBJ2-5; CDR3 protein: CTSSLGARVETQYF
V gene: TRBV20-1; J gene: TRBJ2-1; CDR3 protein: CSAGTLSSYNEQFF
V gene: TRBV5-1; J gene: TRBJ2-1; CDR3 protein: CASSQTGELEDEQFF
V gene: TRBV20-1; J gene: TRBJ2-2; CDR3 protein: CSARGARGAYTGELFF
V gene: TRBV19; J gene: TRBJ2-3; CDR3 protein: CASSIGEGYAVF
V gene: TRBV20-1; J gene: TRBJ2-1; CDR3 protein: CSAVGGESVGQFF
V gene: TRBV20-1; J gene: TRBJ2-7; CDR3 protein: CSASPAATYEQYF
V gene: TRBV11-2; J gene: TRBJ2-5; CDR3 protein: CASSLAGAPETQYF
V gene: TRBV7-9; J gene: TRBJ2-1; CDR3 protein: CASSWGQGVGEQFF
V gene: TRBV6-6; J gene: TRBJ2-7; CDR3 protein: CASSYEDREQYF
V gene: TRBV11-2; J gene: TRBJ2-6; CDR3 protein: CASSSTSGANVLTF
V gene: TRBV20-1; J gene: TRBJ2-7; CDR3 protein: CRSIPGLASGYEQYF
V gene: TRBV5-1; J gene: TRBJ2-3; CDR3 protein: CASSFGGAVSDTQYF
V gene: TRBV20-1; J gene: .; CDR3 protein: CSARVAGGKETQYF
V gene: TRBV24-1; J gene: TRBJ1-5; CDR3 protein: CATSDQQGSGNQPQHF
V gene: TRBV9; J gene: TRBJ2-3; CDR3 protein: CASSVALLTSGGTDTQYF
V gene: TRBV18; J gene: TRBJ2-1; CDR3 protein: CASSLGLAGQGEQFF
V gene: TRBV18; J gene: TRBJ1-1; CDR3 protein: CASSPGSQNTEAFF
V gene: TRBV20-1; J gene: TRBJ1-5; CDR3 protein: CSARDVVRDREDSAQHF
V gene: TRBV7-2; J gene: TRBJ2-1; CDR3 protein: CVSSLGSQGGNEQFF
V gene: TRBV5-1; J gene: TRBJ1-3; CDR3 protein: CASSRDTGFDTIYF
V gene: TRBV5-1; J gene: TRBJ2-2; CDR3 protein: CASSLGPIGGGELFF
V gene: TRBV7-2; J gene: TRBJ2-1; CDR3 protein: CASSLTSGGSNEQFF
V gene: TRBV15; J gene: TRBJ2-5; CDR3 protein: CATSRGIQVTGGYQETQYF